This T cell receptor (beta chain) is drawn from a study of T cell changes during pregnancy in multiple sclerosis. Germline V gene lookup returns CDR1 MDHEN and CDR2 SYDVKM. V gave up 6 bases and J gave up 2 bases; unmatched junction bases: 5. The length of the CDR3 is 14 residues. Using immunoSEQ multiplex PCR, the repertoire was profiled, and TCRdb retains in-frame clones only, with some absent. The repertoire holds nearly 25,000 clones, with 85% to 90% as singletons. The TCR sequence derives from a female donor in good health, enrolled as a control in a pregnancy study. This chain links TRBV28 with TRBJ2-7; 9 bases are a match to TRBD1. Sequenced material: CD4+ T cells from peripheral blood mononuclear cells, taken in the first trimester of pregnancy. DNA for the CDR3: TGTGCCAGCAGATCCGGGACAGGGACCTACGAGCAGTACTTC. Translating it yields CASRSGTGTYEQYF.